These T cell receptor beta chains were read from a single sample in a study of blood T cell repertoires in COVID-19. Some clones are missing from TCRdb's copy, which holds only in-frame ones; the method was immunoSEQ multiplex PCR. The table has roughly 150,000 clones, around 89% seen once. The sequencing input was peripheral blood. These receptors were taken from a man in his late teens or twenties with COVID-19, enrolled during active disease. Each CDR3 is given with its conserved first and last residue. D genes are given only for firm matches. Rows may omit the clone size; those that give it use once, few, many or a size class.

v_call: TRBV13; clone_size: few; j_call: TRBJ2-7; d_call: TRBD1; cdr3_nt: TGTGCCAGCAGCACCGGACAGGGGGCTTACGAGCAGTACTTC; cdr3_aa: CASSTGQGAYEQYF
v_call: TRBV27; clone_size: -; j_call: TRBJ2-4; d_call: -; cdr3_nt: TGTGCCAGCAGTTTAATTGGGCCGAAAAACATTCAGTACTTC; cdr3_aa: CASSLIGPKNIQYF
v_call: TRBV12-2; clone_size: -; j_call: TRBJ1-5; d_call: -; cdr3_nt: TGTGCAAGTCGCCTCACCAGTGTGCCGGGGTCCAGCAATCAGCCCCAGCATTTT; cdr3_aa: CASRLTSVPGSSNQPQHF
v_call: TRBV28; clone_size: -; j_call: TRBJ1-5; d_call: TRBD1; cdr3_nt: TGTGCCAGCAGTCACCGGACAGGGGGCTCCAATCAGCCCCAGCATTTT; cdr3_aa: CASSHRTGGSNQPQHF
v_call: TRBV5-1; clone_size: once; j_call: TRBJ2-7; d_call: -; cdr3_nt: TGCGCCAGCAGCTTGAACGAGGGCTACGAGCAGTACTTC; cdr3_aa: CASSLNEGYEQYF
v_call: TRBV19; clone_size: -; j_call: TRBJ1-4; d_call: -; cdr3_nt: TGTGCCAGTAGGCAGATTGCAACTAATGAAAAACTGCTTTTT; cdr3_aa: CASRQIATNEKLLF
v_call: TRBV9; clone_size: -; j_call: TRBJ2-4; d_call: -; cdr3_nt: TGTGCCAGCAGCGTAGGAGCGGAGACGAGAAACATTCAGTACTTC; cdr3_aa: CASSVGAETRNIQYF
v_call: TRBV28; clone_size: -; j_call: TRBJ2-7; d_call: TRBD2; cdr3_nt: TGTGCCACGCGGGAGTCGGGCGAGCAGTACTTC; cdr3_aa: CATRESGEQYF
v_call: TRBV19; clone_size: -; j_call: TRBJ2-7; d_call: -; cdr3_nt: TGTGCCAGTGGGGGGGACACCTCCTACGAGCAGTACTTC; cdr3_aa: CASGGDTSYEQYF
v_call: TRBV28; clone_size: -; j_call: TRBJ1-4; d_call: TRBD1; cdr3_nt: TGTGCCAGCAGTAAAACAGGGGGCGAACTGCTTTTT; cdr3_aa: CASSKTGGELLF
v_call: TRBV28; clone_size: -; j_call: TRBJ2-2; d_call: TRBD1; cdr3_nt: TGTGCCAGCAGTCCGGGACAGGGGGGAAGTCCGTCGGGCACCGGGGAGCTGTTTTTT; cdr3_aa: CASSPGQGGSPSGTGELFF
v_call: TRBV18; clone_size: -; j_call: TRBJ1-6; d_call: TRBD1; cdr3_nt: TGTGCCAGCTCAATCCGGGACAGGAATTCACCCCTCCACTTT; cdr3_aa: CASSIRDRNSPLHF
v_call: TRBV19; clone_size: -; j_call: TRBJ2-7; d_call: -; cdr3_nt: TGTGCCAGTAGTATAGCGGGAGCTCGAGGCGAGCAGTACTTC; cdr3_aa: CASSIAGARGEQYF
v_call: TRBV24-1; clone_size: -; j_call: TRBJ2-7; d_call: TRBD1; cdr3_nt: TGTGCCACCAGTGACCCCGGGACAGGAGTTTACGAGCAGTACTTC; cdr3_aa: CATSDPGTGVYEQYF
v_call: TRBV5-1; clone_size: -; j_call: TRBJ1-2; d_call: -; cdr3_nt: TGCGCCAGCAGACAAGACGGGGGTTATGGCTACACCTTC; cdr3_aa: CASRQDGGYGYTF
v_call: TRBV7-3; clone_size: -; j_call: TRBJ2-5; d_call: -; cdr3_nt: TGTGCCAGCAGCTCGGAGGCCCAAGAGACCCAGTACTTC; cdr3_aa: CASSSEAQETQYF
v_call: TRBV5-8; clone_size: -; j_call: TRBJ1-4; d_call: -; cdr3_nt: TGTGCCAGCAGCTCCTTACTGGGGACAAATGAAAAACTGTTTTTT; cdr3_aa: CASSSLLGTNEKLFF
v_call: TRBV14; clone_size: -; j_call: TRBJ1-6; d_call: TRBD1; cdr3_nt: TGTGCCAGCAGCCAGGCAGGGGGTTCACCCCTCCACTTT; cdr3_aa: CASSQAGGSPLHF
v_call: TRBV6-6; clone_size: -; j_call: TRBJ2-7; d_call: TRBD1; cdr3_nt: TGTGCCAGCAGTCTCCGGACAGGGCCCTACGAGCAGTACTTC; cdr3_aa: CASSLRTGPYEQYF
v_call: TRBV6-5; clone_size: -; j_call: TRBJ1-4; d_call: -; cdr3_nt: TGTGCCAGCAGTTACCTCTCAGGGGCTAATGAAAAACTGCTTTTT; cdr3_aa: CASSYLSGANEKLLF
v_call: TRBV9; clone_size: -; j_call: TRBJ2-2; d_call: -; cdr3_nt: TGTGCCAGCAGCGTGCCTGGGGACTCCCCGAACACCGGGGAGCTGTTTTTT; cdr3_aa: CASSVPGDSPNTGELFF
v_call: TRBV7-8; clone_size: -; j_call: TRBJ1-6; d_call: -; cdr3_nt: TGTGCCAGCAGCTTATCGTCAAACCGAGCGGATTCACCCCTCCACTTT; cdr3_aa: CASSLSSNRADSPLHF
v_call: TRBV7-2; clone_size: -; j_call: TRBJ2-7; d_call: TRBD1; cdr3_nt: TGTGCCAGCAGGGACAGGGGGGTTAACGAGCAGTACTTC; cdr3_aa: CASRDRGVNEQYF
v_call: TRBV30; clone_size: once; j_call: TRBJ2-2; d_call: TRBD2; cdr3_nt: TGTGCCTTCCCGACTAGCGGGAGTAACACCGGGGAGCTGTTTTTT; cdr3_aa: CAFPTSGSNTGELFF
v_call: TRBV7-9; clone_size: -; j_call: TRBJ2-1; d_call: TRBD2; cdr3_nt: TGTGCCAGCAGCCCCTACGAGACTAGCGTCTACAATGAGCAGTTCTTC; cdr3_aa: CASSPYETSVYNEQFF
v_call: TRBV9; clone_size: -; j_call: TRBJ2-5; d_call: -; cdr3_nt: TGTGCCAGCAGCGTATTTGCAGGGCCCCAAGAGACCCAGTACTTC; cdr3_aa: CASSVFAGPQETQYF
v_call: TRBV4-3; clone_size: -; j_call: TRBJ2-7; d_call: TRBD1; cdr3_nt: TGCGCCAGCAGCCTCATGGGACAGGGGCCCTACGAGCAGTACTTC; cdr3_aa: CASSLMGQGPYEQYF
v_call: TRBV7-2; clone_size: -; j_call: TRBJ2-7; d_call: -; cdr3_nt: TGTGCCAGCAGCTTAGGAGGTCACAGGCGATACGAGCAGTACTTC; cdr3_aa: CASSLGGHRRYEQYF
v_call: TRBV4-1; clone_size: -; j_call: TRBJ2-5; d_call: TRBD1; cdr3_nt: TGCGCCAGCAGCCAATCGTCGGGACAGGGAGAGACCCAGTACTTC; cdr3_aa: CASSQSSGQGETQYF